The 30 T cell receptor beta chains presented below share a single source sample, sequenced in a study of OX40 agonist ivuxolimab in advanced cancers. Clones were sequenced by immunoSEQ multiplex PCR, and TCRdb holds only the in-frame ones, with some missing. Of just over 14,000 clones in the sample, 70% to 80% are singletons; the top ten hold roughly a third. The input for sequencing was CD4+ or CD8+ T cells sorted from blood, taken in a trial of the OX40 agonist ivuxolimab. The source is an adult with an advanced solid tumor such as melanoma, head and neck, liver or kidney cancer.

The V gene is TRBV4-1, the J gene TRBJ2-5, with 9 nucleotides matching TRBD1. Germline CDR1 MGHRA, CDR2 YSYEKL. The CDR3 covers 16 residues. V dropped 4 bases and J dropped 5; count of bases not matched to a gene: 11. CDR3 amino acids: CASSPLPGQGWETQYF. The CDR3 nucleotides read TGCGCCAGCAGCCCCCTTCCGGGACAGGGTTGGGAGACCCAGTACTTC.

This chain links TRBV23-1 with TRBJ1-2; D is perhaps TRBD1 (5 bases). TRBV23-1 is treated as an ORF (open reading frame) with a function not yet certain. With 2 bases removed from V and 4 bases from J, the gap between germline ends came to 17 bases. This CDR3 is 16 amino acids long. The CDR3 loop is CASSQPPTGGGYGYTF. CDR3 bases: TGCGCCAGCAGTCAACCCCCTACAGGTGGGGGCTATGGCTACACCTTC.

This chain links TRBV5-1 with TRBJ1-5; the D gene is possibly TRBD1 (5 bases). Germline values: CDR1 SGHRS, CDR2 YFSETQ. The V end was cut by 4 bases, the J end by 3 bases, with 14 bases between. CDR3 length: 15 residues. CDR3 in amino acids: CASSLGGGDNQPQHF. CDR3 nucleotide sequence: TGCGCCAGCAGCCTGGGCGGGGGAGACAATCAGCCCCAGCATTTT.

This chain uses TRBV11-2 with TRBJ1-1; TRBD1 agrees at 7 bases. The CDR3 length is 18 residues. The V and J ends lost 5 bases and 0 bases, in that order; junction bases with no gene match: 15. The germline V gene has CDR1 SGHAT and CDR2 FQNNGV. CDR3 region: CASSLTGYGGIMNTEAFF. Here the CDR3 DNA reads TGTGCCAGCAGCCTGACAGGGTACGGTGGAATCATGAACACTGAAGCTTTCTTT. The whole variable domain, remainder taken from reference TRBV11-2 and TRBJ1-1, is EAGVAQSPRYKIIEKRQSVAFWCNPISGHATLYWYQQILGQGPKLLIQFQNNGVVDDSQLPKDRFSAERLKGVDSTLKIQPAKLEDSAVYLCASSLTGYGGIMNTEAFFGQGTRLTVV.

The chain uses TRBV7-9 and TRBJ2-7, with a possible D match to TRBD1 (5 bases). Germline-derived CDR1 and CDR2 are SEHNR and FQNEAQ (reference sequence). The CDR3 covers 13 residues. The V and J ends lost 7 bases and 1 base respectively, with 11 bases between them. The CDR3 spells CASTTGRSYEQYF. CDR3 nucleotide sequence: TGTGCCAGCACTACAGGTCGGTCCTACGAGCAGTACTTC.

The chain couples TRBV5-4 to TRBJ1-2; the D gene is possibly TRBD1 (5 bases). Trimming pared 3 bases from V and 0 bases from J, leaving 18 bases between. The germline CDR1 and CDR2 sequences are SGHNT and YYREEE (reference sequence). The CDR3 has 17 residues. Here the CDR3 reads CASSSPDYRRTNYGYTF. In DNA, the CDR3 is TGTGCCAGCAGCTCCCCCGATTACAGGCGAACTAACTATGGCTACACCTTC. The full variable domain, with the rest looked up from reference TRBV5-4 and TRBJ1-2, is ETGVTQSPTHLIKTRGQQVTLRCSSQSGHNTVSWYQQALGQGPQFIFQYYREEENGRGNFPPRFSGLQFPNYSSELNVNALELDDSALYLCASSSPDYRRTNYGYTFGSGTRLTVV.

This chain joins TRBV7-9 and TRBJ1-2, with unresolved D. The length of the CDR3 is 15 residues. Trimming stripped 1 base from V and 4 bases from J, with 13 bases between. Germline values: CDR1 SEHNR, CDR2 FQNEAQ (reference sequence). The CDR3 DNA reads TGTGCCAGCAGCTTAGTCCTCTCGGGGAGCTATGGCTACACCTTC. It is translated as CASSLVLSGSYGYTF.

The genes are TRBV5-4 and TRBJ2-5, with 8 bases lining up with TRBD1. With V trimmed by 0 bases and J by 5 bases, 6 bases remained unmatched. The CDR3 spans 15 residues. CDR1 is SGHNT, CDR2 YYREEE, per germline (reference sequence). The CDR3 sequence is CASSLGTGWEETQYF. The CDR3 DNA sequence: TGTGCCAGCAGCTTGGGGACAGGGTGGGAGGAGACCCAGTACTTC.

This clone showed up just once. V usage is TRBV11-2 and J usage is TRBJ2-1; TRBD2 might be the D (6 bases). V gave up 5 bases and J gave up 6 bases, with 17 bases separating them. Germline V gene data show CDR1 as SGHAT and CDR2 as FQNNGV. This CDR3 region has 15 residues. In DNA form, the CDR3 reads TGTGCCAGCAGCCTAAGGGACTTGGGCATCAATGAGCAGTTCTTC. Its protein product is CASSLRDLGINEQFF. The full variable domain, rest sourced from reference TRBV11-2 and TRBJ2-1, is EAGVAQSPRYKIIEKRQSVAFWCNPISGHATLYWYQQILGQGPKLLIQFQNNGVVDDSQLPKDRFSAERLKGVDSTLKIQPAKLEDSAVYLCASSLRDLGINEQFFGPGTRLTVL.

This chain joins TRBV19 and TRBJ2-1, with D tentatively TRBD1 or TRBD2 (5 bases each). V lost 8 bases and J 9 bases, leaving 23 bases between the germline ends. CDR3 length: 15 residues. Germline V gene sequence: CDR1 LNHDA, CDR2 SQIVND (reference sequence). The DNA of the CDR3 is TGTGCCAGTGCCCCAGGGTATAGATCGGCGGGTGAGCAGTTCTTC. This gives the protein CASAPGYRSAGEQFF.

The chain joins TRBV5-6 to TRBJ2-1, with TRBD2 as a possible D gene (5 bases). The CDR3 loop spans 16 amino acids. The V and J ends lost 4 bases and 0 bases respectively, with 14 bases between them. The germline V gene encodes CDR1 SGHDT and CDR2 YYEEEE. The CDR3 spells CASSPEGRSSYNEQFF. DNA of the CDR3: TGTGCCAGCAGCCCGGAAGGGAGAAGCTCCTACAATGAGCAGTTCTTC.

V gene TRBV28 combines with J gene TRBJ1-5; possible D gene TRBD1, 5 bases. Trimming removed 5 bases from V and 2 bases from J, with 10 bases in between. Germline CDR1 is MDHEN and CDR2 is SYDVKM. The CDR3 is 14 amino acids. The CDR3 is CASSVGDRNQPQHF. The CDR3 nucleotides are TGTGCCAGCAGTGTAGGGGATCGCAATCAGCCCCAGCATTTT. Supplemented by reference TRBV28 and TRBJ1-5, the full variable domain reads DVKVTQSSRYLVKRTGEKVFLECVQDMDHENMFWYRQDPGLGLRLIYFSYDVKMKEKGDIPEGYSVSREKKERFSLILESASTNQTSMYLCASSVGDRNQPQHFGDGTRLSIL.

This chain joins TRBV21-1 and TRBJ2-4; the D segment call TRBD2 is taken from the table without a DNA check. TRBV21-1 is a known pseudogene. This CDR3 contains 16 residues. The CDR3 sequence is CASSKVDRGAKNIQYF. As DNA, the CDR3 is TGTGCCAGCAGCAAAGTCGATAGAGGCGCCAAAAACATTCAGTACTTC.

The J gene is TRBJ2-3, the V gene TRBV7-2; 7 nucleotides line up with TRBD2. Germline V CDR1 and CDR2: SGHTA, FQGNSA. This CDR3 is built from 16 residues. After removal of 5 bases from V and 0 bases from J, the junction contained 8 bases not matched to a gene. The CDR3 nucleotides read TGTGCCAGCAGCCGATATAGCGGGCCAAGCACAGATACGCAGTATTTT. Amino acid sequence: CASSRYSGPSTDTQYF.

The V gene is TRBV4-1, the J gene TRBJ2-7; 10 nucleotides match TRBD1. V shed 1 base and J 0 bases; nucleotides not matched to a gene: 6. The CDR3 consists of 17 residues. Germline CDR1 reads MGHRA; CDR2 reads YSYEKL. The CDR3 sequence: CASSQGGQGWDSYEQYF. DNA of the CDR3: TGCGCCAGCAGCCAAGGGGGACAGGGGTGGGACTCCTACGAGCAGTACTTC.

This sequence joins TRBV28 and TRBJ2-1, with 10 bases that match TRBD1. Losses at the gene ends were 2 bases for V and 13 bases for J; bases not matched to a gene: 8. CDR1 MDHEN and CDR2 SYDVKM come from the germline V gene. The CDR3 covers 14 residues. CDR3 sequence reads: CASSLAAGTGVQFF. CDR3 DNA sequence: TGTGCCAGCAGTTTAGCTGCCGGGACAGGGGTCCAGTTCTTC.

By frequency in the sample, this clone is medium-sized. The genes are TRBV7-3 and TRBJ2-7; the D is unclear. Trimming left V 2 bases short and J 4 bases short, with 9 bases between. The CDR3 extends over 13 amino acids. In germline, CDR1 is SGHTA, CDR2 FQGTGA. CDR3 sequence reads: CASSLSPRYEQYF. CDR3 in DNA: TGTGCCAGCAGCTTATCACCTAGGTACGAGCAGTACTTC.

The rearrangement uses TRBV7-2 and TRBJ2-5; D unclear. The end of the DNA aligns better with TRBJ2-7, so the J call may be wrong. The germline CDR1 and CDR2 sequences are SGHTA and FQGNSA. This CDR3 has 13 residues. The CDR3 loop reads CASSQSGLHEQYF. Here the CDR3 DNA reads TGTGCCAGCAGCCAGTCAGGTCTACACGAGCAGTACTTC.

V is TRBV7-8 and J is TRBJ2-7; D is uncertain. Germline CDR1 reads SGHVS; CDR2 reads FQNEAQ. Trimming pared 0 bases from V and 4 bases from J, leaving 7 bases between. The CDR3 has 13 residues. Here the CDR3 reads CASSLASLYEQYF. The CDR3, as DNA: TGTGCCAGCAGCTTAGCGTCCCTTTACGAGCAGTACTTC. Looking up the rest from reference TRBV7-8 and TRBJ2-7 gives the full variable domain: GAGVSQSPRYKVAKRGQDVALRCDPISGHVSLFWYQQALGQGPEFLTYFQNEAQLDKSGLPSDRFFAERPEGSVSTLKIQRTQQEDSAVYLCASSLASLYEQYFGPGTRLTVT.

The genes are TRBV27 and TRBJ1-2, with TRBD1 matching 7 bases. Germline V lookup: CDR1 MNHEY, CDR2 SMNVEV (reference sequence). J gave up 2 bases and V 4 bases, and 4 bases lay outside the gene matches. The CDR3 runs to 14 residues. The CDR3 protein is CASSSTTGNYGYTF. In nucleotides, the CDR3 is TGTGCCAGCAGTTCCACGACAGGGAACTATGGCTACACCTTC.

The V and J genes are TRBV5-4 and TRBJ1-1; a possible D gene is TRBD1 (5 bases). Trimming took 6 bases from V and 4 from J, leaving 13 bases between them. CDR1 and CDR2 from the germline V gene are SGHNT and YYREEE (reference sequence). The CDR3 is 13 residues long. CDR3 loop: CASTEAGTTEAFF. The CDR3 nucleotides read TGTGCCAGCACCGAGGCAGGGACCACTGAAGCTTTCTTT. The full variable domain, with the rest looked up from reference TRBV5-4 and TRBJ1-1, is ETGVTQSPTHLIKTRGQQVTLRCSSQSGHNTVSWYQQALGQGPQFIFQYYREEENGRGNFPPRFSGLQFPNYSSELNVNALELDDSALYLCASTEAGTTEAFFGQGTRLTVV.

This clone was seen more than once but under ten times. The chain couples TRBV7-9 to TRBJ1-2; weak D call: TRBD1 (5 bases). This CDR3 is 14 amino acids long. Trimming shortened V by 5 bases and J by 4 bases, and 14 bases separated the two germline ends. Germline CDR1 and CDR2: SEHNR and FQNEAQ (reference sequence). The CDR3 DNA follows: TGTGCCAGCAGCCCCCTGCCAGGGACCTATGGCTACACCTTC. Amino acid sequence: CASSPLPGTYGYTF.

The sample holds one count of this clone. CDR3 in amino acids: CASSFGLAKRKQFF. The CDR3 DNA reads TGTGCCAGCAGTTTTGGACTAGCGAAACGAAAGCAGTTCTTC. The chain is built from TRBV27 and TRBJ2-1; 9 bases are shared with TRBD2. The CDR3 length is 14 residues. V dropped 3 bases and J dropped 11; count of bases not matched to a gene: 8. Germline CDR1 MNHEY, CDR2 SMNVEV (reference sequence).

V and J are TRBV6-5 and TRBJ1-2, with TRBD1 matching 8 bases. The CDR3 runs 14 residues. J was trimmed by 5 bases and V by 2 bases; bases with no gene match: 4. Germline loops: CDR1 MNHEY, CDR2 SVGAGI. The CDR3 loop reads CASSYGTGEYGYTF. DNA for the CDR3: TGTGCCAGCAGTTACGGGACAGGAGAATATGGCTACACCTTC.

The gene calls are TRBV7-9 and TRBJ1-1; a weak D match, TRBD1 (5 bases). The CDR3 totals 12 residues. CDR1 is SEHNR and CDR2 is FQNEAQ in the germline V gene (reference sequence). With 1 base removed from V and 6 bases from J, the gap between germline ends came to 6 bases. CDR3 coding DNA: TGTGCCAGCAGCTTAGACAGGTCTGAAGCTTTCTTT. It is translated as CASSLDRSEAFF.

This clone was found a few times. This chain uses TRBV5-1 with TRBJ2-2; 7 bases agree with TRBD1. The CDR3 extends over 14 amino acids. Germline V gives CDR1 SGHRS, CDR2 YFSETQ. Unmatched junction bases numbered 5, after V lost 5 bases and J lost 4 bases. The CDR3 DNA is TGCGCCAGCAGAGTTACAGGGGCCACCGGGGAGCTGTTTTTT. Translating gives CASRVTGATGELFF.

Remarks on this clone: The CDR3 carries no conserved terminal phenylalanine or tryptophan, so it likely arises from a read error. The DNA is omitted, as the CDR3 cannot be located on it reliably, and the CDR3 follows TCRdb's listing. The genes are TRBV10-2 and TRBJ2-7; the D segment call TRBD2 is taken from the table without a DNA check. The germline V gene encodes CDR1 WSHSY and CDR2 SAAADI. The CDR3 has 13 residues if both end residues are counted. CDR3 amino acids: CASSELGLALPRL.

This clone turned up a few times. The gene calls are TRBV7-6 and TRBJ1-4; TRBD1 aligns across 8 bases. Germline V gives CDR1 SGHVS, CDR2 FNYEAQ. The CDR3 length is 12 residues. Unmatched junction bases numbered 4, after V lost 4 bases and J lost 12 bases. CDR3 residues: CASSSETGELFF. CDR3 nucleotide sequence: TGTGCCAGCAGCTCGGAGACAGGGGAACTGTTTTTT.

The rearrangement links TRBV7-9 to TRBJ2-7; TRBD2 matches at 9 bases. This CDR3 has 15 residues. V lost 5 bases, J lost 4 bases, and 9 bases stayed unmatched. The V gene's germline CDR1 is SEHNR and CDR2 FQNEAQ (reference sequence). CDR3 loop: CASSPQEREVYEQYF. CDR3 DNA: TGTGCCAGCAGCCCCCAAGAGCGGGAGGTTTACGAGCAGTACTTC.

With regard to this clone: With a much larger clone just one base away, this may be a read error. CDR3 protein: CASSLGNTGELFF. DNA of the CDR3: TGTGCCAGCAGCTTAGGGAACACCGGGGAGCTGTTTTTT. This rearrangement joins TRBV7-2 to TRBJ2-2; D is ambiguous. Germline CDR1 reads SGHTA; CDR2 reads FQGNSA. CDR3 size: 13 residues. Trimming shortened V by 1 base and J by 1 base, and 1 base separated the two germline ends.